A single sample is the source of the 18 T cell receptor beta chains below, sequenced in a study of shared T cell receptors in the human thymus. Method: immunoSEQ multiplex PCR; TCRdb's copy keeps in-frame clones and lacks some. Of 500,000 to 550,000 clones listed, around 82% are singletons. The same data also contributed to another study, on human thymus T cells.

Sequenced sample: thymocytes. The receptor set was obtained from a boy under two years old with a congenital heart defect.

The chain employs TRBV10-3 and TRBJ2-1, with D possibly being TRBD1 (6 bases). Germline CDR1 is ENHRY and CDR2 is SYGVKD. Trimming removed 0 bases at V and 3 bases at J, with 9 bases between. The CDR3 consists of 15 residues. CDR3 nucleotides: TGTGCCATCAGTGAGTCTGCAGGGGACTACAATGAGCAGTTCTTC. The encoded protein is CAISESAGDYNEQFF.

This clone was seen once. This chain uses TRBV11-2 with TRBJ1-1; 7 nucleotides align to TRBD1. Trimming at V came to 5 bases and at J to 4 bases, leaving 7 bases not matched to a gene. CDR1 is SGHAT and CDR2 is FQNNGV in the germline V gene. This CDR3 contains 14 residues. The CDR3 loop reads CASSADRSGTEAFF. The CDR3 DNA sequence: TGTGCCAGCAGCGCGGACAGGTCCGGCACTGAAGCTTTCTTT.

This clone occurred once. DNA of the CDR3: TGTGCCAGCACCCCCCGGGTTTCCTACGAGCAGTACTTC. This translates into CASTPRVSYEQYF. This chain joins TRBV6-5 and TRBJ2-7; D remains ambiguous. Trimming removed 7 bases at V and 1 base at J, with 11 bases between. The CDR3 consists of 13 residues. The germline V gene encodes CDR1 MNHEY and CDR2 SVGAGI.

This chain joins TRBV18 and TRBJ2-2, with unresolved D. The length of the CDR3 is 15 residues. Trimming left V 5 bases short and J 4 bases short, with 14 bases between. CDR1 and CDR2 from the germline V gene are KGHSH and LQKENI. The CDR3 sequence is CASSDPGLGTGELFF. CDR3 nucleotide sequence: TGTGCCAGCTCAGACCCAGGTCTGGGCACCGGGGAGCTGTTTTTT.

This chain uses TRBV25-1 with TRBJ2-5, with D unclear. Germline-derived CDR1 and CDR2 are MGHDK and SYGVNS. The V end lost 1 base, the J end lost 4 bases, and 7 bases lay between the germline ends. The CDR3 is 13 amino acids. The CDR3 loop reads CASSEWAGETQYF. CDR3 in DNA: TGTGCCAGCAGTGAATGGGCAGGAGAGACCCAGTACTTC.

CDR3 in amino acids: CASTKTAGYTF. CDR3 coding DNA: TGTGCCAGCACAAAGACAGCGGGCTACACCTTC. The rearrangement joins TRBV25-1 to TRBJ1-2, with D maybe TRBD1 (5 bases). Per the germline V gene, CDR1 is MGHDK and CDR2 is SYGVNS. The CDR3 covers 11 residues. The ends were cut back, 7 bases at V and 8 bases at J, with 11 bases in the middle.

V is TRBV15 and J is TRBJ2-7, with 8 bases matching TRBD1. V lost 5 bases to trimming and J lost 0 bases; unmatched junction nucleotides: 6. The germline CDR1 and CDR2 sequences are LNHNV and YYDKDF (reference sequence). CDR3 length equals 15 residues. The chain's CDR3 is CATSSPRGRSYEQYF. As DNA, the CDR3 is TGTGCCACCAGCTCCCCCAGGGGGCGCTCCTACGAGCAGTACTTC.

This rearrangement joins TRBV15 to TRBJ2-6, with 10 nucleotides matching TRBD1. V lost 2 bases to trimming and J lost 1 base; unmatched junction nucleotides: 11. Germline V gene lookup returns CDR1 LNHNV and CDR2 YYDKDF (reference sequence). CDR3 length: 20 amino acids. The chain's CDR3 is CATSRWGPRTGGSGANVLTF. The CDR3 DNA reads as TGTGCCACCAGCAGATGGGGTCCGAGGACAGGGGGGTCTGGGGCCAACGTCCTGACTTTC.

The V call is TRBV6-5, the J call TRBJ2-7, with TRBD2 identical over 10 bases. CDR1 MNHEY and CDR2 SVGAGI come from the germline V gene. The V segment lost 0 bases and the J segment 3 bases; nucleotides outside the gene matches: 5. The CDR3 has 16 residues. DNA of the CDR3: TGTGCCAGCAGTTACTCGGTAGCGGGAGGTATCTACGAGCAGTACTTC. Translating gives CASSYSVAGGIYEQYF.

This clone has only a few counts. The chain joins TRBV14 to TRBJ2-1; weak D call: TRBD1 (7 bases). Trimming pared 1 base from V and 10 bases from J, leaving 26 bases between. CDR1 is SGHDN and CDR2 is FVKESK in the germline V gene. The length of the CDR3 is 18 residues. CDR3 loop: CASSQAQPPRGVMGEQFF. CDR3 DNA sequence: TGTGCCAGCAGCCAAGCCCAGCCCCCCAGGGGGGTAATGGGAGAGCAGTTCTTC.

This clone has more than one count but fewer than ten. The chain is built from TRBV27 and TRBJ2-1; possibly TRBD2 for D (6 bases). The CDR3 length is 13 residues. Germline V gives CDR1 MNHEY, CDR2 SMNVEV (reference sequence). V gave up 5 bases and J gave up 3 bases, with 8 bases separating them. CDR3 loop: CASSPEGYNEQFF. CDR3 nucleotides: TGTGCCAGCAGTCCGGAGGGCTACAATGAGCAGTTCTTC.

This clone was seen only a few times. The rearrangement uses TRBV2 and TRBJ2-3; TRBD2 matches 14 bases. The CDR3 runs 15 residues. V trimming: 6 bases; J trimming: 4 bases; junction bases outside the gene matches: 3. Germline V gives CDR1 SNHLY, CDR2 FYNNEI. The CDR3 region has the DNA TGTGCCAGCAGAGGGACTAGCGGGAGCGCAGATACGCAGTATTTT. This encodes CASRGTSGSADTQYF.

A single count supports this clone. The CDR3 nucleotides are TGTGCCAGCAGCTTGGCCAGGGGGTCTCTGGGCAATGAGCAGTTCTTC. Encoded protein: CASSLARGSLGNEQFF. The chain has TRBV5-4 and TRBJ2-1, with 7 nucleotides matching TRBD1. J was trimmed by 6 bases and V by 0 bases; bases with no gene match: 9. Germline V gene data show CDR1 as SGHNT and CDR2 as YYREEE (reference sequence). The CDR3 loop spans 16 amino acids.

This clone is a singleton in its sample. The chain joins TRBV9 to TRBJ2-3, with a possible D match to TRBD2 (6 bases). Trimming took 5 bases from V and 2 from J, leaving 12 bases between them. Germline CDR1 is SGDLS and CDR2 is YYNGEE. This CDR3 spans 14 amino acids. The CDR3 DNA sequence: TGTGCCAGCAGGGGAGGCGGACACACAGATACGCAGTATTTT. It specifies CASRGGGHTDTQYF. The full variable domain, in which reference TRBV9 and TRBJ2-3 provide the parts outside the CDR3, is DSGVTQTPKHLITATGQRVTLRCSPRSGDLSVYWYQQSLDQGLQFLIQYYNGEERAKGNILERFSAQQFPDLHSELNLSSLELGDSALYFCASRGGGHTDTQYFGPGTRLTVL.

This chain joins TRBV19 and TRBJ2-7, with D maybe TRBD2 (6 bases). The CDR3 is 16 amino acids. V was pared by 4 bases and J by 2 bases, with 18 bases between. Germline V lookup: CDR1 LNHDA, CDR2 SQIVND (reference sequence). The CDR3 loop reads CASSRRRAGLPYEQYF. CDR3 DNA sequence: TGTGCCAGTAGTAGACGGAGGGCAGGCCTTCCCTACGAGCAGTACTTC.

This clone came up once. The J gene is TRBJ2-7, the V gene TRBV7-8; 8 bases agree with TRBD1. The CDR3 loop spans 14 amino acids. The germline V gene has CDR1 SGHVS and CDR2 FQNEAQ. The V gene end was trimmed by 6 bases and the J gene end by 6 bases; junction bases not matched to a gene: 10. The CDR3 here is CASSLRDRGGEQYF. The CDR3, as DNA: TGTGCCAGCAGTCTCCGAGACAGGGGTGGCGAGCAGTACTTC.

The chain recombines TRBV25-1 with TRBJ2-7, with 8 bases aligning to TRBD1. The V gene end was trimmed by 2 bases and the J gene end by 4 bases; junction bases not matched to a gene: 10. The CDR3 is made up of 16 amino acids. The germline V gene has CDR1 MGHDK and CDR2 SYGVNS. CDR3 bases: TGTGCCAGCAGTGAACAATCAGGACAGGGAAAGTACGAGCAGTACTTC. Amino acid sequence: CASSEQSGQGKYEQYF.

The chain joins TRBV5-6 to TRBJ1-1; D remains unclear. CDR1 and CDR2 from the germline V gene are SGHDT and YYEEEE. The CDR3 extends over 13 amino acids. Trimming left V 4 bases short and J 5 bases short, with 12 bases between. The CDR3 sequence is CASSHLDGTEAFF. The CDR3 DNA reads TGTGCCAGCAGCCACCTCGACGGGACTGAAGCTTTCTTT.